A single sample is the source of the 32 T cell receptor beta chains below, sequenced in a study of blood T cell repertoires in COVID-19. Produced via immunoSEQ multiplex PCR; TCRdb's table is partial and in-frame only. The data contain 130,000 to 150,000 clones, around 87% of them singletons. Sequencing was performed on PBMCs or T cells enriched from blood (not recorded which). The receptors originated from a man in his 60s who had recovered from COVID-19.

The chain combines TRBV19 with TRBJ2-2; D possibly corresponds to TRBD2 (5 bases). The V end lost 5 bases, the J end lost 0 bases, and 10 bases lay between the germline ends. Germline V gives CDR1 LNHDA, CDR2 SQIVND (reference sequence). The CDR3 sequence is 15 residues long. CDR3 nucleotides: TGTGCCAGTAGTGTACTAGTCGCGAACACCGGGGAGCTGTTTTTT. Its translation is CASSVLVANTGELFF.

V and J are TRBV9 and TRBJ2-3; a possible D gene is TRBD1 (7 bases). This CDR3 is built from 13 residues. Germline V gene data show CDR1 as SGDLS and CDR2 as YYNGEE. With 4 bases removed from V and 3 bases from J, the gap between germline ends came to 9 bases. CDR3 loop: CASSPGGTDTQYF. The CDR3 DNA reads as TGTGCCAGCAGCCCAGGGGGGACAGATACGCAGTATTTT.

The V gene is TRBV2, the J gene TRBJ2-5, with TRBD1 as a possible D gene (6 bases). In germline, CDR1 is SNHLY, CDR2 FYNNEI. This CDR3 contains 13 residues. Trimming took 11 bases from V and 3 from J, leaving 16 bases between them. The CDR3 sequence: CAGSNNREETQYF. The CDR3 DNA reads as TGTGCCGGAAGTAATAACAGGGAAGAGACCCAGTACTTC. The entire variable domain, with the rest obtained from reference TRBV2 and TRBJ2-5, is as follows: EPEVTQTPSHQVTQMGQEVILRCVPISNHLYFYWYRQILGQKVEFLVSFYNNEISEKSEIFDDQFSVERPDGSNFTLKIRSTKLEDSAMYFCAGSNNREETQYFGPGTRLLVL.

This clone came up once. The rearrangement links TRBV4-2 to TRBJ1-1; D is perhaps TRBD1 (5 bases). Germline CDR1 reads LGHNA; CDR2 reads YNFKEQ. Trimming pared 6 bases from V and 1 base from J, leaving 18 bases between. The CDR3 has 16 amino acids. DNA for the CDR3: TGTGCCAGCAGGTACAAAACTGGGGGGGGGAACACTGAAGCTTTCTTT. Its translation is CASRYKTGGGNTEAFF.

The chain recombines TRBV12-3 or TRBV12-4 with TRBJ1-2; D is undetermined. This CDR3 has 12 amino acids. Trimming took 7 bases from V and 2 from J, leaving 8 bases between them. The chain's CDR3 is CASMHGNYGYTF. CDR3 bases: TGTGCCAGCATGCACGGGAACTATGGCTACACCTTC.

This clone was observed a handful of times. V usage is TRBV5-1 and J usage is TRBJ2-2; 8 bases align to TRBD1. V gave up 4 bases and J gave up 4 bases; unmatched junction bases: 12. Germline loops: CDR1 SGHRS, CDR2 YFSETQ. CDR3 length equals 17 residues. CDR3 bases: TGCGCCAGCAGCGGGACAGGATCGATGCTGGTCACCGGGGAGCTGTTTTTT. It specifies CASSGTGSMLVTGELFF.

On this clone itself: An end of the junction does not agree with germline; a read error may underlie this. The same CDR3 arises from other DNA sequences in this sample as well. V usage is TRBV7-7 and J usage is TRBJ2-3; TRBD2 agrees at 11 bases. The CDR3 has 15 residues. Per the germline V gene, CDR1 is SSHAT and CDR2 is FNYEAQ (reference sequence). CDR3 sequence: CASSLLAGVPDTQYF. CDR3 sequence (DNA): TGTGCTAGCAGCCTACTAGCGGGAGTCCCAGATACGCAGTATTTT.

The chain has TRBV18 and TRBJ2-7, with TRBD2 matching over 7 bases. Germline loops: CDR1 KGHSH, CDR2 LQKENI. The V gene end was trimmed by 3 bases and the J gene end by 0 bases; junction bases not matched to a gene: 5. The CDR3 sequence is 15 residues long. The CDR3 DNA sequence: TGTGCCAGCTCACCTGTCCCGGGAGGCTCCTACGAGCAGTACTTC. Amino acids: CASSPVPGGSYEQYF. Drawing the rest from reference TRBV18 and TRBJ2-7, the complete variable domain is NAGVMQNPRHLVRRRGQEARLRCSPMKGHSHVYWYRQLPEEGLKFMVYLQKENIIDESGMPKERFSAEFPKEGPSILRIQQVVRGDSAAYFCASSPVPGGSYEQYFGPGTRLTVT.

V gene TRBV7-3 combines with J gene TRBJ2-2; the D gene is possibly TRBD1 (6 bases). V was shortened by 2 bases and J by 0 bases, with 7 bases between the two germline ends. The CDR3 is 15 residues long. Germline-derived CDR1 and CDR2 are SGHTA and FQGTGA. The CDR3 sequence is CASSLQGSNTGELFF. CDR3 nucleotide sequence: TGTGCCAGCAGCTTACAGGGGTCGAACACCGGGGAGCTGTTTTTT.

This sequence joins TRBV19 and TRBJ1-6; D possibly corresponds to TRBD1 (6 bases). V was clipped by 6 bases and J by 0 bases, with 15 bases between them. CDR1 is LNHDA and CDR2 is SQIVND in the germline V gene (reference sequence). The CDR3 is made up of 17 amino acids. CDR3 in DNA: TGTGCCAGTAGCGAGGACAGCAGACTCTCCTATAATTCACCCCTCCACTTT. Its translation is CASSEDSRLSYNSPLHF.

The chain employs TRBV20-1 and TRBJ2-3; D gene ambiguous. The CDR3 is made up of 13 amino acids. The V gene lost 3 bases and the J gene lost 0 bases, with 7 bases spanning the gap. Germline lookup yields CDR1 DFQATT and CDR2 SNEGSKA (reference sequence). The CDR3 is CSASPESTDTQYF. For the CDR3, the DNA is TGCAGTGCTAGTCCCGAGAGCACAGATACGCAGTATTTT.

The chain employs TRBV5-1 and TRBJ1-6; weak D call: TRBD1 (5 bases). The CDR3 has 16 residues. Trimming removed 1 base at V and 7 bases at J, with 15 bases between. CDR1 is SGHRS and CDR2 is YFSETQ in the germline V gene. The DNA for the CDR3 is TGCGCCAGCAGCTTGTCCGCGACAGTTTCCAATTCACCCCTCCACTTT. Its translation: CASSLSATVSNSPLHF.

The rearrangement links TRBV28 to TRBJ1-2; TRBD1 is a possible D gene (5 bases). Trimming took 5 bases from V and 5 from J, leaving 6 bases between them. CDR3 size: 11 residues. Germline assignment: CDR1 MDHEN and CDR2 SYDVKM. CDR3 sequence: CASSRGYGYTF. The CDR3 DNA reads TGTGCCAGCAGTAGGGGTTATGGCTACACCTTC.

The chain couples TRBV5-1 to TRBJ2-5; 11 bases map to TRBD1. The V gene's germline CDR1 is SGHRS and CDR2 YFSETQ. The CDR3 has 15 residues. The J segment lost 4 bases and the V segment lost 1 base, leaving 3 bases of the junction unmatched. The CDR3 nucleotides read TGCGCCAGCAGCTTGACAGGGACAGGGGGAGAGACCCAGTACTTC. The encoded protein is CASSLTGTGGETQYF.

This clone was observed a handful of times. V is TRBV5-5 and J is TRBJ2-7, with a weak D call TRBD1 (5 bases). V was cut by 4 bases and J by 2 bases, with 13 bases left in between. In germline, CDR1 is SGHKS, CDR2 YYEKEE (reference sequence). The CDR3 loop spans 14 amino acids. In nucleotides, the CDR3 is TGTGCCAGCAGCCCAGTTGGCAGGGCCTACGAGCAGTACTTC. It specifies CASSPVGRAYEQYF. The full variable domain, completed using reference TRBV5-5 and TRBJ2-7, is DAGVTQSPTHLIKTRGQQVTLRCSPISGHKSVSWYQQVLGQGPQFIFQYYEKEERGRGNFPDRFSARQFPNYSSELNVNALLLGDSALYLCASSPVGRAYEQYFGPGTRLTVT.

The chain combines TRBV12-3 or TRBV12-4 with TRBJ2-1, with D perhaps TRBD2 (6 bases). The CDR3 contains 13 residues. Trimming pared 3 bases from V and 9 bases from J, leaving 12 bases between. CDR3 protein: CASSLEVSGEQFF. CDR3 coding DNA: TGTGCCAGCAGTTTGGAGGTTAGCGGTGAGCAGTTCTTC.

The chain combines TRBV7-6 with TRBJ2-5; 12 positions match TRBD2. Germline trimming cut 4 bases from V and 5 bases from J; bases unmatched to any gene: 8. The V gene's germline CDR1 is SGHVS and CDR2 FNYEAQ. CDR3 length: 16 residues. For the CDR3, the DNA is TGTGCCAGCAGCTACTCTAGCGGGAGGGCCCGGGAGACCCAGTACTTC. Protein product: CASSYSSGRARETQYF. Variable domain in full (rest from reference TRBV7-6 and TRBJ2-5): GAGVSQSPRYKVTKRGQDVALRCDPISGHVSLYWYRQALGQGPEFLTYFNYEAQQDKSGLPNDRFSAERPEGSISTLTIQRTEQRDSAMYRCASSYSSGRARETQYFGPGTRLLVL.

The CDR3 region is CASSLGRGTRDEQFF. As DNA, the CDR3 is TGTGCCAGCAGCTTAGGCAGGGGGACAAGGGATGAGCAGTTCTTC. V is TRBV7-6 and J is TRBJ2-1, with 7 bases that match TRBD1. The V segment lost 1 base and the J segment 8 bases; nucleotides outside the gene matches: 8. The CDR3 consists of 15 residues. CDR1 and CDR2 from the germline V gene are SGHVS and FNYEAQ.

The V gene is TRBV5-4, the J gene TRBJ2-1, with D possibly matching TRBD1 (5 bases). The CDR3 length is 14 residues. Germline V gives CDR1 SGHNT, CDR2 YYREEE (reference sequence). The germline V and J ends were trimmed by 1 base and 2 bases, with 7 bases remaining between them. CDR3 protein: CASSLRQTYNEQFF. The CDR3 coding sequence is TGTGCCAGCAGCTTGCGACAGACCTACAATGAGCAGTTCTTC. Complete variable domain (other parts from reference TRBV5-4 and TRBJ2-1): ETGVTQSPTHLIKTRGQQVTLRCSSQSGHNTVSWYQQALGQGPQFIFQYYREEENGRGNFPPRFSGLQFPNYSSELNVNALELDDSALYLCASSLRQTYNEQFFGPGTRLTVL.

CDR3 DNA: TGCGCCAGCAGCCCGCTTAGCTCCTATAATTCACCCCTCCACTTT. Translated: CASSPLSSYNSPLHF. The chain has TRBV5-1 and TRBJ1-6, with unresolved D. Germline V gene lookup returns CDR1 SGHRS and CDR2 YFSETQ. V was pared by 4 bases and J by 0 bases, with 8 bases between. This CDR3 spans 15 amino acids.

This clone has only a few counts. The chain links TRBV18 to TRBJ2-1; 9 bases fit TRBD2. This CDR3 is 15 amino acids long. V shed 0 bases and J 5 bases; nucleotides not matched to a gene: 2. From germline, CDR1 is KGHSH and CDR2 LQKENI. CDR3 residues: CASSPPAGGHNEQFF. CDR3 DNA: TGTGCCAGCTCACCACCGGCGGGAGGGCACAATGAGCAGTTCTTC.

The rearrangement links TRBV4-1 to TRBJ1-6, with TRBD1 matching over 7 bases. The CDR3 sequence is 14 residues long. With 8 bases clipped from V and 7 bases from J, the junction kept 8 bases outside the gene matches. CDR1 MGHRA and CDR2 YSYEKL come from the germline V gene. CDR3 region: CASERGTENSPLHF. The CDR3 bases are TGCGCCAGCGAGCGCGGGACAGAAAATTCACCCCTCCACTTT.

Concerning this clone itself: This CDR3 is also generated by other DNA sequences in the sample. The chain has TRBV4-1 and TRBJ1-1; D remains unclear. The CDR3 is 15 amino acids. V lost 1 base, J lost 3 bases, and 12 bases lay in between. CDR1 is MGHRA and CDR2 is YSYEKL in the germline V gene. The CDR3 here is CASSQGTARDTEAFF. In DNA form, the CDR3 reads TGCGCCAGCAGCCAAGGCACGGCGAGGGACACTGAAGCTTTCTTT.

The V gene is TRBV7-9, the J gene TRBJ2-3; 7 bases match TRBD2. V shed 1 base and J 8 bases; nucleotides not matched to a gene: 9. The CDR3 loop spans 15 amino acids. The V gene's germline CDR1 is SEHNR and CDR2 FQNEAQ (reference sequence). The CDR3 here is CASSLEGGRVSTQYF. In nucleotides, the CDR3 is TGTGCCAGCAGCTTAGAGGGAGGGCGAGTTAGTACGCAGTATTTT.

This sequence joins TRBV2 and TRBJ2-7, with 7 nucleotides matching TRBD1. With V trimmed by 0 bases and J by 8 bases, 4 bases remained unmatched. This CDR3 contains 13 residues. In germline, CDR1 is SNHLY, CDR2 FYNNEI. The CDR3, as DNA: TGTGCCAGCAGTGAAGCACAGGGGATAAAGCAGTACTTC. This sequence encodes CASSEAQGIKQYF.

This clone was seen a few times. The V gene is TRBV5-1, the J gene TRBJ2-5; D might be TRBD1 (7 bases). The CDR3 loop spans 17 amino acids. Germline assignment: CDR1 SGHRS and CDR2 YFSETQ. Trimming removed 4 bases at V and 5 bases at J, with 24 bases between. The DNA for the CDR3 is TGCGCCAGCAGCGGAGGGGGCCTCGCCAGAAAAGGGGAGACCCAGTACTTC. This encodes CASSGGGLARKGETQYF.

This clone was detected once. The genes are TRBV9 and TRBJ2-1; 15 bases are shared with TRBD2. CDR1 SGDLS and CDR2 YYNGEE come from the germline V gene. V shed 4 bases, J shed 5 bases, and the junction held 4 bases outside the gene matches. This CDR3 region has 16 residues. CDR3 nucleotide sequence: TGTGCCAGCAGCTCTAGGACTAGCGGGAGGGACAATGAGCAGTTCTTC. Translated, it gives CASSSRTSGRDNEQFF.

This chain uses TRBV28 with TRBJ1-5; D is unclear. Germline values: CDR1 MDHEN, CDR2 SYDVKM. V was shortened by 5 bases and J by 4 bases, with 18 bases between the two germline ends. This CDR3 is 16 amino acids long. CDR3 coding DNA: TGTGCCAGCAGTCCTATCGGGGAACTTGGTAATCAGCCCCAGCATTTT. Amino acid sequence: CASSPIGELGNQPQHF.

This sequence joins TRBV7-2 and TRBJ2-2, with 9 bases lining up with TRBD1. Per germline, CDR1 SGHTA and CDR2 FQGNSA. CDR3 size: 17 residues. The junction had 5 bases not matched to a gene; V was cut back by 0 bases and J by 3 bases. As DNA, the CDR3 is TGTGCCAGCAGCTTAGCCCCTGGGACAGGGTACACCGGGGAGCTGTTTTTT. This codes for CASSLAPGTGYTGELFF. Filled out from reference TRBV7-2 and TRBJ2-2, the complete variable domain reads GAGVSQSPSNKVTEKGKDVELRCDPISGHTALYWYRQSLGQGLEFLIYFQGNSAPDKSGLPSDRFSAERTGGSVSTLTIQRTQQEDSAVYLCASSLAPGTGYTGELFFGEGSRLTVL.

The chain recombines TRBV7-3 with TRBJ2-7, with 10 bases matching TRBD2. CDR1 and CDR2 from the germline V gene are SGHTA and FQGTGA. CDR3 length: 15 residues. Losses at the gene ends were 3 bases for V and 1 base for J; bases not matched to a gene: 3. CDR3 amino acids: CASSLLAGDSYEQYF. In DNA form, the CDR3 reads TGTGCCAGCAGCTTGCTAGCGGGAGATTCCTACGAGCAGTACTTC.

The rearrangement links TRBV5-4 to TRBJ2-2, with 13 bases that match TRBD2. The V gene's germline CDR1 is SGHNT and CDR2 YYREEE (reference sequence). The CDR3 is made up of 17 amino acids. The V and J ends lost 0 bases and 7 bases, in that order; junction bases with no gene match: 6. CDR3 in DNA: TGTGCCAGCAGCTTGGGTGGACTAGCGGGGGTTAGCGGGGAGCTGTTTTTT. The encoded protein is CASSLGGLAGVSGELFF.

The chain couples TRBV12-3 or TRBV12-4 to TRBJ1-5; no clear D. Trimming pared 5 bases from V and 6 bases from J, leaving 8 bases between. This CDR3 has 12 residues. CDR3 region: CASSLGGQPQHF. Here the CDR3 DNA reads TGTGCCAGCAGTCTCGGCGGTCAGCCCCAGCATTTT.